Following are 12 T cell receptor beta chains from one sample sequenced in a study of T-cell memory formation after mild COVID-19. MiXCR, run by TCRdb on the 5' RACE reads, gives a single entry per CDR3 protein. Of about 300,000 distinct CDR3 sequences in the sample, 15% to 20% were seen once. Source material: PBMCs or a T cell subset sorted from them (not recorded which). The receptors here all came from a man between 18 and 35 years old who had mild COVID-19 (a few samples of this study predate the infection). Cell type and time point are not known.

The rearrangement uses TRBV4-3 and TRBJ2-3, with 10 bases aligning to TRBD2. Per the germline V gene, CDR1 is LGHNA and CDR2 is YSLEER. The V segment lost 0 bases and the J segment 4 bases; nucleotides outside the gene matches: 1. This CDR3 has 15 residues. Here the CDR3 DNA reads TGCGCCAGCAGCCAAGATACTAGCGGGGCAGATACGCAGTATTTT. Residues: CASSQDTSGADTQYF.

The sample holds many counts of this clonotype. The chain has TRBV5-1 and TRBJ2-5; no definite D call. Germline CDR1 is SGHRS and CDR2 is YFSETQ. This CDR3 has 14 residues. V lost 0 bases and J 5 bases, leaving 11 bases between the germline ends. CDR3 protein: CASSLEGQLETQYF. DNA for the CDR3: TGCGCCAGCAGCTTGGAGGGCCAGCTCGAGACCCAGTACTTC.

The rearrangement links TRBV11-2 to TRBJ1-1, with a weak D call TRBD1 (5 bases). The CDR3 contains 12 residues. The germline V gene has CDR1 SGHAT and CDR2 FQNNGV. V lost 2 bases to trimming and J lost 11 bases, with 12 bases between them. The CDR3 loop is CASSLSGGWAFF. CDR3 bases: TGTGCCAGCAGCTTATCCGGGGGGTGGGCTTTCTTT.

This clonotype was recorded at least ten times. The CDR3 loop reads CASSLGNPYQETQYF. DNA of the CDR3: TGTGCCAGCAGCTTGGGTAATCCGTACCAAGAGACCCAGTACTTC. V and J are TRBV7-9 and TRBJ2-5; D is unclear. V was cut by 3 bases and J by 0 bases, with 11 bases left in between. This CDR3 has 15 amino acids. Germline V gives CDR1 SEHNR, CDR2 FQNEAQ (reference sequence).

The rearrangement uses TRBV12-3 or TRBV12-4 and TRBJ1-4; a possible D gene is TRBD1 (5 bases). CDR3 length equals 12 residues. V lost 7 bases and J 10 bases, leaving 13 bases between the germline ends. The CDR3 coding sequence is TGTGCCAGCAACCTAGGGGCAGGAAAACTGTTTTTT. This gives the protein CASNLGAGKLFF.

V and J are TRBV3-1 and TRBJ2-5; TRBD1 aligns across 9 bases. Germline values: CDR1 LGHDT, CDR2 YNNKEL (reference sequence). The V and J ends lost 3 bases and 2 bases, in that order; junction bases with no gene match: 10. The CDR3 extends over 17 amino acids. The CDR3 loop is CASSHPGQGYSQETQYF. CDR3 nucleotide sequence: TGTGCCAGCAGCCACCCGGGACAGGGATACTCTCAAGAGACCCAGTACTTC.

The chain couples TRBV12-3 or TRBV12-4 to TRBJ1-3; 7 bases line up with TRBD1. Trimming removed 6 bases from V and 2 bases from J; junction bases left unmatched: 10. CDR3 length: 16 amino acids. This chain's CDR3 is CASRTGALPAGNTIYF. The CDR3 DNA sequence: TGTGCCAGCAGAACAGGGGCGCTTCCCGCTGGAAACACCATATATTTT.

V usage is TRBV20-1 and J usage is TRBJ2-7; D is perhaps TRBD1 or TRBD2 (7 bases each). The CDR3 totals 12 residues. V lost 4 bases, J lost 3 bases, and 10 bases lay in between. Germline V CDR1 and CDR2: DFQATT, SNEGSKA (reference sequence). The CDR3 protein is CSATRGGYEQYF. CDR3 nucleotide sequence: TGCAGTGCTACCAGGGGGGGCTACGAGCAGTACTTC.

This sequence joins TRBV6-2 or TRBV6-3 and TRBJ2-3, with 7 bases that match TRBD2. V was pared by 6 bases and J by 1 base, with 7 bases of the junction left unmatched. CDR3 length equals 15 residues. CDR1 is MNHEY, CDR2 SVGEGT, per germline. CDR3 DNA: TGTGCCAGCAGCGGTTGGGAGGGAGGCACAGATACGCAGTATTTT. Translation gives CASSGWEGGTDTQYF.

This clonotype was counted a few times. This rearrangement joins TRBV19 to TRBJ2-1; a possible D gene is TRBD1 (5 bases). Germline assignment: CDR1 LNHDA and CDR2 SQIVND (reference sequence). The V and J ends lost 3 bases and 5 bases respectively, with 8 bases between them. The CDR3 consists of 13 residues. DNA of the CDR3: TGTGCCAGTAGTATCAGGGTTAACAATGAGCAGTTCTTC. Its protein product is CASSIRVNNEQFF. Full variable domain (remainder filled in from reference TRBV19 and TRBJ2-1): DGGITQSPKYLFRKEGQNVTLSCEQNLNHDAMYWYRQDPGQGLRLIYYSQIVNDFQKGDIAEGYSVSREKKESFPLTVTSAQKNPTAFYLCASSIRVNNEQFFGPGTRLTVL.

The J gene is TRBJ2-1, the V gene TRBV27, with 8 positions matching TRBD2. This CDR3 contains 17 residues. The V gene end was trimmed by 7 bases and the J gene end by 1 base; junction bases not matched to a gene: 12. Per germline, CDR1 MNHEY and CDR2 SMNVEV (reference sequence). Here the CDR3 reads CASKPGLEGISYNEQFF. The CDR3 bases are TGTGCCAGCAAACCGGGACTAGAGGGGATATCCTACAATGAGCAGTTCTTC.

The chain uses TRBV9 and TRBJ2-6, with TRBD1 matching 7 bases. Trimming at V came to 3 bases and at J to 0 bases, leaving 3 bases not matched to a gene. CDR1 is SGDLS, CDR2 YYNGEE, per germline. CDR3 length: 16 amino acids. The DNA of the CDR3 is TGTGCCAGCAGCGAAACAGGGGCCTCTGGGGCCAACGTCCTGACTTTC. Protein: CASSETGASGANVLTF.